This TCR beta chain was captured in a study of human T cells and chemical hapten exposure. Study results and caveats: Patch test scores rose with PT1 expanded TCR counts, a positive correlation.

TCRdb redid the calling of the RACE reads with MiXCR, one entry per CDR3 protein. In the table there are 80,000 to 100,000 distinct CDR3 sequences, around 12% of which are singletons. A remark on this clonotype: Its target is not known.

CDR3 size: 13 residues. Between the trimmed V and J ends, which lost 4 bases and 0 bases, there was a span of 6 bases. The germline CDR1 and CDR2 sequences are MNHEY and SMNVEV (reference sequence). Time point meaning: patch test 1, 2 weeks after DPC sensitization. Treatment indicated: therapeutic diphenylcyclopropenone sensitization with weekly scalp DPC. The material sequenced was whole blood, taken in connection with sensitization to the hapten diphenylcyclopropenone (DPC). The chain uses TRBV27 and TRBJ1-1; D not certain. This sequence originates from a middle-aged woman with alopecia areata. Some clones in this sample may be carry-over from other donors' samples. The CDR3 region is CASSYAMNTEAFF. For the CDR3, the DNA is TGTGCCAGCAGTTACGCAATGAACACTGAAGCTTTCTTT.